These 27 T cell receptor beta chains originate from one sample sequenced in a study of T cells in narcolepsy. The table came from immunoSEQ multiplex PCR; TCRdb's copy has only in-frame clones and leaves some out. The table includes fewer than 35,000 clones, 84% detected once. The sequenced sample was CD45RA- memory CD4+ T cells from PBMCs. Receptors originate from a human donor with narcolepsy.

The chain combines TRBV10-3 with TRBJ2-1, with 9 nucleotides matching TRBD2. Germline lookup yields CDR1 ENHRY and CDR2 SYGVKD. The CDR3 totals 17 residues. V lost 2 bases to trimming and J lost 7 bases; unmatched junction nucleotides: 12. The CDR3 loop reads CAISERASGASRNEQFF. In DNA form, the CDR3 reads TGTGCCATCAGTGAGCGGGCTAGCGGGGCCTCGAGGAATGAGCAGTTCTTC.

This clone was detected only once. Here the CDR3 DNA reads TGTGCCAGCAGTTTAGGGGTCCCGGGACAGGTTATCGGAGCCAACGAGCAGTACTTC. As protein: CASSLGVPGQVIGANEQYF. This chain links TRBV27 with TRBJ2-5; TRBD1 matches at 8 bases. With the DNA end fitting TRBJ2-7 better, the J assignment may be wrong. The CDR3 is 19 residues long. Per germline, CDR1 MNHEY and CDR2 SMNVEV (reference sequence).

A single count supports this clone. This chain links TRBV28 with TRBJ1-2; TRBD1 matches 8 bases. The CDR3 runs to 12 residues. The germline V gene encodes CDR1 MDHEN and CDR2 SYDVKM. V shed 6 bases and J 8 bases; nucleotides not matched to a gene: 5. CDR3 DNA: TGTGCCAGCAGCAGCAGGGGGCGAGGCTACACCTTC. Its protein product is CASSSRGRGYTF.

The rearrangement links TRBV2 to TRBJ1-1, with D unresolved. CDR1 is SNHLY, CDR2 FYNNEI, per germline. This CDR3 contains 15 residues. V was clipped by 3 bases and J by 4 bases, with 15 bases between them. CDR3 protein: CASSEIVGSFTEAFF. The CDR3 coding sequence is TGTGCCAGCAGTGAGATTGTGGGCAGCTTCACTGAAGCTTTCTTT.

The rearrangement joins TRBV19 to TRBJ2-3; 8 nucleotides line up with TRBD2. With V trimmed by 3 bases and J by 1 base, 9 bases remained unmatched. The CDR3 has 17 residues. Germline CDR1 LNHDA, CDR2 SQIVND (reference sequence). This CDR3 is CASSMGSGGPRTDTQYF. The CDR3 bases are TGTGCCAGTAGTATGGGGTCGGGGGGGCCCCGCACAGATACGCAGTATTTT.

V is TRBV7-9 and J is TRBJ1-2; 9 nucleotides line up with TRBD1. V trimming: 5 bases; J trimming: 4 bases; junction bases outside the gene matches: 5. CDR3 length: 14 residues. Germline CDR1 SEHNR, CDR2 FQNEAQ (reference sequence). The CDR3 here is CASSRTGAGYGYTF. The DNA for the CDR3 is TGTGCCAGCAGCCGGACAGGGGCCGGCTATGGCTACACCTTC.

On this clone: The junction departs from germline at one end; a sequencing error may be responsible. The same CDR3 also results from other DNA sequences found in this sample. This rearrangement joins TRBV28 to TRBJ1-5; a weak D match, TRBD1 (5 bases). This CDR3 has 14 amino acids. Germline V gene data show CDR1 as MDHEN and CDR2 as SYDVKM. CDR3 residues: CASSPAGFGQPQHF. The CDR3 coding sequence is TGCGCCAGCAGTCCCGCAGGGTTTGGTCAGCCCCAGCATTTT.

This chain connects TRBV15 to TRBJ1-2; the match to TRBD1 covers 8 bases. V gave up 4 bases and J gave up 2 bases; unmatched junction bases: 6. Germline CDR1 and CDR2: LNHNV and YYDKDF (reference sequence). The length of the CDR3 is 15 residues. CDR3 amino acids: CATSKYRGTNYGYTF. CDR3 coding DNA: TGTGCCACCAGCAAATACAGGGGGACAAACTATGGCTACACCTTC.

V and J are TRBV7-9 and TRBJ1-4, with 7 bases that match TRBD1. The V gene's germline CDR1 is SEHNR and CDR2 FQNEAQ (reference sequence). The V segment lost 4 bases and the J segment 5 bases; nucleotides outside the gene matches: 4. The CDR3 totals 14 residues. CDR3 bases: TGTGCCAGCAGCTCACAGACAGGGAATGAAAAACTGTTTTTT. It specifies CASSSQTGNEKLFF.

The CDR3 here is CASSYSKRTGGEQYF. The CDR3 region has the DNA TGTGCCAGCAGTTACTCGAAAAGAACAGGGGGCGAGCAGTACTTC. J is TRBJ2-7 and V is TRBV6-5, with 8 bases matching TRBD1. The CDR3 is made up of 15 amino acids. Per germline, CDR1 MNHEY and CDR2 SVGAGI. V dropped 0 bases and J dropped 6; count of bases not matched to a gene: 7.

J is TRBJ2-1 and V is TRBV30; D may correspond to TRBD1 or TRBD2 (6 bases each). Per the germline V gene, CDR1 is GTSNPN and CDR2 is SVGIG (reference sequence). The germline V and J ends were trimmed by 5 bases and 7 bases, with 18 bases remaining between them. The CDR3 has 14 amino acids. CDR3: CAWRGGTRGNEQFF. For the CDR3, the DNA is TGTGCCTGGCGTGGGGGGACAAGGGGGAATGAGCAGTTCTTC.

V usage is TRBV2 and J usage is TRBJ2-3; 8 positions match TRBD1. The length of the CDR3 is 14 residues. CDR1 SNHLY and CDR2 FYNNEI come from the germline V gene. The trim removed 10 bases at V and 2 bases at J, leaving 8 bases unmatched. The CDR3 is CATRRGPNTDTQYF. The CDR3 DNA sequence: TGTGCCACCCGCAGGGGGCCTAACACAGATACGCAGTATTTT.

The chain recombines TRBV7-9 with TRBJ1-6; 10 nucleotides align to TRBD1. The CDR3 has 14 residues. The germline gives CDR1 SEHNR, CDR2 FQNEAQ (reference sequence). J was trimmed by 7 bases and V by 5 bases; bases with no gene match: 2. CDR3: CASSVGQGNSPLHF. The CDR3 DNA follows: TGTGCCAGCAGCGTGGGACAGGGGAATTCACCCCTCCACTTT.

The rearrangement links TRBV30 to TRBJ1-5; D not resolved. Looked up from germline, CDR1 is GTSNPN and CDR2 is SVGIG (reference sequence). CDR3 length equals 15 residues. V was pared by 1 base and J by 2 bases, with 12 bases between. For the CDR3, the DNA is TGTGCCTGGAGTGAGGTCTTAGGCGGCAATCAGCCCCAGCATTTT. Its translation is CAWSEVLGGNQPQHF.

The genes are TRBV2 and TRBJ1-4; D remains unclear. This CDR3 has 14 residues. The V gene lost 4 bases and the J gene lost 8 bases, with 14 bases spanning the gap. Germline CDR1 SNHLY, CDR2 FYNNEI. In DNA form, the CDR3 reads TGTGCCAGCAGTGTTCACGGACGTGAGGAAAAACTGTTTTTT. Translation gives CASSVHGREEKLFF.

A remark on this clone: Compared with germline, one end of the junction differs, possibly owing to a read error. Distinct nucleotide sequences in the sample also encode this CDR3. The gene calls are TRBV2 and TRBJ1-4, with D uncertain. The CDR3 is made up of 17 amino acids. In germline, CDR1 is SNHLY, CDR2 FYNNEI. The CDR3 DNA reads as TGCGCCAGCAGTGAAGGAATTATTTGGGGAAGCGGAGAAAAACTGTTTTTT. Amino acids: CASSEGIIWGSGEKLFF.

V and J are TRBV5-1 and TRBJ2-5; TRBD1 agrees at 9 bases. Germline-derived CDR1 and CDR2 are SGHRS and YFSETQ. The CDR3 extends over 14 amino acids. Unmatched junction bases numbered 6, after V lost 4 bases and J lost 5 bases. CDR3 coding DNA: TGCGCCAGCAGCCGGACAGGGGAAGGGGAGACCCAGTACTTC. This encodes CASSRTGEGETQYF.

The CDR3 sequence is CASSEDGNYGYTF. The CDR3 bases are TGTGCCAGCAGCGAGGACGGAAACTATGGCTACACCTTC. The chain uses TRBV6-6 and TRBJ1-2; D unclear. The germline V and J ends were trimmed by 6 bases and 2 bases, with 10 bases remaining between them. Germline CDR1 is MNHNY and CDR2 is SVGAGI (reference sequence). The CDR3 length is 13 residues.

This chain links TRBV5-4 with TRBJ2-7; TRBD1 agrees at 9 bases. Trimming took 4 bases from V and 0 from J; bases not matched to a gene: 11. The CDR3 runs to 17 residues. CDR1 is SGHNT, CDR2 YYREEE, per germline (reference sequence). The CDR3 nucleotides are TGTGCCAGCAGCGCGAAGCCGGGACAGGGTTTCTCCTACGAGCAGTACGTC. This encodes CASSAKPGQGFSYEQYV.

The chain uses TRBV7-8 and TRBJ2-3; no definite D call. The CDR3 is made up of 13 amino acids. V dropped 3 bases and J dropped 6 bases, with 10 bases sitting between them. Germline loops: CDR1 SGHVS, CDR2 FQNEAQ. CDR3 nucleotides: TGTGCCAGCAGCTTGCCCGGGTTCGATACGCAGTATTTT. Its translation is CASSLPGFDTQYF. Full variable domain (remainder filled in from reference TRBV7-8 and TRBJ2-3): GAGVSQSPRYKVAKRGQDVALRCDPISGHVSLFWYQQALGQGPEFLTYFQNEAQLDKSGLPSDRFFAERPEGSVSTLKIQRTQQEDSAVYLCASSLPGFDTQYFGPGTRLTVL.

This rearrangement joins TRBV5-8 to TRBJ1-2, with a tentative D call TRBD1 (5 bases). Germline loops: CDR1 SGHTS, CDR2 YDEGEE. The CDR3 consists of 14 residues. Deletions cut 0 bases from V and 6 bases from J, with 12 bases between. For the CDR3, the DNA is TGTGCCAGCAGCTTGGGGGGCAGGGACCATGGCTACACCTTC. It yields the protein CASSLGGRDHGYTF.

The chain's CDR3 is CASTPWTGDYGYTF. In DNA, the CDR3 is TGTGCCAGTACGCCGTGGACAGGGGACTATGGCTACACCTTC. The chain joins TRBV19 to TRBJ1-2, with 9 bases identical to TRBD1. The CDR3 spans 14 residues. Germline CDR1 LNHDA, CDR2 SQIVND (reference sequence). V shed 7 bases, J shed 3 bases, and the junction held 6 bases outside the gene matches.

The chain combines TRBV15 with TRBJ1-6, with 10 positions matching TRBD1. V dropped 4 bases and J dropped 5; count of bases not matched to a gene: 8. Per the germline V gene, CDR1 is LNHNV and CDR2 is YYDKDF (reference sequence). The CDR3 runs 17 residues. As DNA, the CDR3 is TGTGCCACCAGCACCCGACAGGGGGCGCGTAATAATTCACCCCTCCACTTT. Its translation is CATSTRQGARNNSPLHF.

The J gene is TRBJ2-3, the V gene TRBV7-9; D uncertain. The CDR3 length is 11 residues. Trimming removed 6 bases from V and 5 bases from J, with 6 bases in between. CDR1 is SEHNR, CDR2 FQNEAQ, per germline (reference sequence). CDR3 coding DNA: TGTGCCAGCAGTGGCGGAGATACGCAGTATTTT. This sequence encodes CASSGGDTQYF.

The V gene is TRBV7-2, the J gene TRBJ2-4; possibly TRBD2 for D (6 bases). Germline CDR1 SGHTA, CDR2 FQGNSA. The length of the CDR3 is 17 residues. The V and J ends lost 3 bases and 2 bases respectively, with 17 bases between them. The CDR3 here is CASSFAGTLPSKNIQYF. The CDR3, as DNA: TGTGCCAGCAGCTTTGCGGGAACCCTTCCCTCCAAAAACATTCAGTACTTC.

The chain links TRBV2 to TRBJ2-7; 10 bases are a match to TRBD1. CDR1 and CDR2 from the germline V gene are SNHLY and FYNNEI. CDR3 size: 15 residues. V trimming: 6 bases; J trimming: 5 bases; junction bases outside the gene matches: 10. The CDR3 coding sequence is TGTGCCAGCAGGGCTCCCGGGACAGGGGCGGACGAGCAGTACTTC. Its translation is CASRAPGTGADEQYF.

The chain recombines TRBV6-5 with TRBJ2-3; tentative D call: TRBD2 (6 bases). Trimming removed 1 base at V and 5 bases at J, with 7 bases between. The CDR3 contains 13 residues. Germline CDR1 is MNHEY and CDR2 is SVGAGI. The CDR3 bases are TGTGCCAGCAGTTACTTGGGGGGAGATACGCAGTATTTT. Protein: CASSYLGGDTQYF.